A selection of T cell receptor beta chains follows, all from one sample in a study of cytomegalovirus exposure and HLA in healthy donors. Only in-frame clones appear in the TCRdb table, and some are missing; sequencing was by immunoSEQ multiplex PCR. This table has 160,000 or so clones, roughly four fifths appearing once. Sequencing was done on a sample of PBMCs. The origin of the receptors is a female donor in good health and CMV-seronegative. CDR3s include the opening cysteine and the closing phenylalanine or tryptophan. The D gene is left open where the match is weak. For some rows the clone size is stated as once, few or many, or as a class when expanded; others skip it.

v_call: TRBV28
clone_size: few
j_call: TRBJ2-7
d_call: TRBD2
cdr3_nt: TGTGCCAGCAGTTTCGTGTCGGGGGGGTACGAGCAGTACTTC
cdr3_aa: CASSFVSGGYEQYF

v_call: TRBV6-1
clone_size: -
j_call: TRBJ1-2
d_call: -
cdr3_nt: TGTGCCAGCAGTCTACCCCAGGGAAACTATGGCTACACCTTC
cdr3_aa: CASSLPQGNYGYTF

v_call: TRBV9
clone_size: -
j_call: TRBJ2-3
d_call: -
cdr3_nt: TGTGCCAGCAACCGGGACTCGAGCACAGATACGCAGTATTTT
cdr3_aa: CASNRDSSTDTQYF

v_call: TRBV19
clone_size: -
j_call: TRBJ1-2
d_call: -
cdr3_nt: TGTGCCAGTAGTATAGCCAGGACAGCTGACTATGGCTACACCTTC
cdr3_aa: CASSIARTADYGYTF

v_call: TRBV7-9
clone_size: -
j_call: TRBJ2-2
d_call: -
cdr3_nt: TGTGCCAGCAGCTTCCCCCGTATGACTGATCGGAACACCGGGGAGCTGTTTTTT
cdr3_aa: CASSFPRMTDRNTGELFF

v_call: TRBV2
clone_size: -
j_call: TRBJ2-7
d_call: TRBD2
cdr3_nt: TGTGCCAGCAGAGCCGGGACTAGCTACAGCCCATTCAGTCCCTTC
cdr3_aa: CASRAGTSYSPFSPF

v_call: TRBV19
clone_size: -
j_call: TRBJ1-1
d_call: TRBD1
cdr3_nt: TGTGCCAGTAGTACCCACACCAGACAGGGCTCTACGAACACTGAAGCTTTCTTT
cdr3_aa: CASSTHTRQGSTNTEAFF

v_call: TRBV29-1
clone_size: -
j_call: TRBJ2-3
d_call: TRBD2
cdr3_nt: TGCAGCGTTGTTCTAGCGGGGGGGACAGATACGCAGTATTTT
cdr3_aa: CSVVLAGGTDTQYF

v_call: TRBV9
clone_size: -
j_call: TRBJ2-7
d_call: -
cdr3_nt: TGTGCCAGCAGCGCGGAGGAGGGACCCTACGAGCAGTACTTC
cdr3_aa: CASSAEEGPYEQYF

v_call: TRBV19
clone_size: -
j_call: TRBJ2-5
d_call: -
cdr3_nt: TGTGCCAGTAGTAGACGGGTCCCTGGCCAAGAGACCCAGTACTTC
cdr3_aa: CASSRRVPGQETQYF

v_call: TRBV29-1
clone_size: -
j_call: TRBJ2-5
d_call: TRBD2
cdr3_nt: TGCAGCGTTGCGAGGGGACTAGCGGGAGAGACCCAGTACTTC
cdr3_aa: CSVARGLAGETQYF

v_call: TRBV7-9
clone_size: -
j_call: TRBJ1-1
d_call: TRBD1
cdr3_nt: TGTGCCAGCAGCTCGATTGGACAGGGCGGCTCAGCTTTCTTT
cdr3_aa: CASSSIGQGGSAFF

v_call: TRBV7-2
clone_size: few
j_call: TRBJ2-7
d_call: -
cdr3_nt: TGTGCCAGCAGCTATGGTGCTAGCTCCTACGAGCAGTACTTC
cdr3_aa: CASSYGASSYEQYF

v_call: TRBV7-3
clone_size: -
j_call: TRBJ2-3
d_call: TRBD2
cdr3_nt: TGTGCCAGCAGCCCGACTAGCGGGCCAGGAGATACGCAGTATTTT
cdr3_aa: CASSPTSGPGDTQYF

v_call: TRBV7-9
clone_size: -
j_call: TRBJ2-1
d_call: -
cdr3_nt: TGTGCCAGCAGCTTAGGCTTGGGGCAGGCCTACAATGAGCAGTTCTTC
cdr3_aa: CASSLGLGQAYNEQFF

v_call: TRBV9
clone_size: -
j_call: TRBJ1-1
d_call: TRBD1
cdr3_nt: TGTGCCAGCAGCGCCTCGACAGGGCCGAACACTGAAGCTTTCTTT
cdr3_aa: CASSASTGPNTEAFF

v_call: TRBV5-1
clone_size: few
j_call: TRBJ2-2
d_call: TRBD2
cdr3_nt: TGCGCCAGCAGCTTGGAGGCTAGCGGAAACACCGGGGAGCTGTTTTTT
cdr3_aa: CASSLEASGNTGELFF

v_call: TRBV15
clone_size: -
j_call: TRBJ2-5
d_call: -
cdr3_nt: TGTGCCACCAGCCCTAGCAGGCAGACCCAGTACTTC
cdr3_aa: CATSPSRQTQYF

v_call: TRBV2
clone_size: -
j_call: TRBJ2-3
d_call: -
cdr3_nt: TGTGCCAGCAGGGAAGGGACTGGGTTTAGGGATACGCAGTATTTT
cdr3_aa: CASREGTGFRDTQYF

v_call: TRBV2
clone_size: -
j_call: TRBJ2-1
d_call: TRBD2
cdr3_nt: TGTGCCAGCAGTGAAAGAGGACTAGCGGGAGGGAACAATGAGCAGTTCTTC
cdr3_aa: CASSERGLAGGNNEQFF